This is a list of T cell receptor beta chains from one sample in a study of blood T cells in healthy people across ages. TCRdb ran MiXCR on the 5' RACE reads and lists one entry per CDR3 protein. The sample lists fewer than 2 million distinct CDR3 sequences, roughly two fifths occurring once. The sample comprised blood. All receptors come from a human donor in good health. CDR3s include the opening cysteine and the closing phenylalanine or tryptophan. The D gene is left open where the match is weak. Size is omitted from some rows. Given values are once, few, many or a class for expanded clones.

>TRBJ2-1|TRBV5-1|TRBD1|-
TGCGCCAGCAGCTTCCACAGGGGGTCGGGCTACAATGAGCAGTTCTTC
CASSFHRGSGYNEQFF
>TRBJ1-4|TRBV3-1|-|once
TGCGCCAGCAGCCTCTCCGGGGAGGGTGAAAAACTGTTTTTT
CASSLSGEGEKLFF
>TRBJ1-1|TRBV20-1|-|-
TGCAGTGCCCAGACCCTGGGTACTGAAGCTTTCTTT
CSAQTLGTEAFF
>TRBJ2-1|TRBV14|-|-
TGTGCCAGCAGCCAAGAGCTCGGGATTGAGCAGTTCTTC
CASSQELGIEQFF
>TRBJ2-1|TRBV24-1|TRBD1|-
TGTGCCACCAGTGAACCGACATGGGACAGGGGGCGGATCAATGAGCAGTTCTTC
CATSEPTWDRGRINEQFF
>TRBJ1-2|TRBV28|TRBD1|-
TGTGCCAGCAGTTTCCCCGACAGGGTCGACGAGGGCTACACCTTC
CASSFPDRVDEGYTF
>TRBJ2-1|TRBV5-1|-|-
TGCGCCAGCAGCTCGGGGACTGAGTTAAATGAGCAGTTCTTC
CASSSGTELNEQFF
>TRBJ1-1|TRBV7-9|-|-
TGTGCCAGCAGCTTAAGGAACAGAGCAGCCCCCCGATATAACACTGAAGCTTTCTTT
CASSLRNRAAPRYNTEAFF
>TRBJ2-1|TRBV27|-|-
TGTGCCAGCAGTTTAAGGCCCCGAGGGGAGCAGTTCTTC
CASSLRPRGEQFF
>TRBJ2-5|TRBV4-2|-|-
TGTGCCAGCAGCCAAGGGCAGCACGTCCAAGAGACCCAGTACTTC
CASSQGQHVQETQYF
>TRBJ2-7|TRBV5-1|TRBD2|few
TGCGCCAGCAGCTTGGAGGGACTAGCGGGGAAGTACGAGCAGTACTTC
CASSLEGLAGKYEQYF
>TRBJ1-2|TRBV12-3/TRBV12-4|TRBD1|few
TGTGCCAGCGCCACAGTGGGACAGGGCTTATACGACTACACCTTC
CASATVGQGLYDYTF
>TRBJ2-4|TRBV5-4|-|-
TGTGCCAGCAGCTTGGGAGGTTTCCTAGCCAAAAACATTCAGTACTTC
CASSLGGFLAKNIQYF
>TRBJ1-5|TRBV20-1|-|few
TGCAGTGCTAGAGCCGGAACAAATCAGCCCCAGCATTTT
CSARAGTNQPQHF
>TRBJ1-1|TRBV6-2/TRBV6-3|TRBD1|-
TGTGCCAGCAGCCACCGGACAGGGGGCGGCACTGAAGCTTTCTTT
CASSHRTGGGTEAFF
>TRBJ1-4|TRBV7-2|-|-
TGTGCCAGCAGCTTAGGCGTGGGGGGCTGGGAAAAACTGTTTTTT
CASSLGVGGWEKLFF
>TRBJ2-5|TRBV5-1|-|-
TGCGCCAGCAGCTTATTACCGGGACCCCAAGAGGCCCAGTACTTC
CASSLLPGPQEAQYF
>TRBJ2-1|TRBV6-2/TRBV6-3|TRBD2|-
TGTGCCAGCAACTTCGGGGAGGGTGGTGATGAGCAGTTCTTC
CASNFGEGGDEQFF
>TRBJ2-1|TRBV27|-|few
TGTGCCAGCAGTTTTAGGGGGGGACAGACCCCCTACAATGAGCAGTTCTTC
CASSFRGGQTPYNEQFF
>TRBJ1-1|TRBV10-3|-|-
TGTGCCATCAGTGAGTCGCGTAGGCGTGGGGGGGGATCGCCTGAAGCTTTCTTT
CAISESRRRGGGSPEAFF
>TRBJ1-6|TRBV9|-|few
TGTGCCAGCAGCGTTGGAAAGGATTCACCCCTCCACTTT
CASSVGKDSPLHF
>TRBJ2-2|TRBV10-3|-|-
TGTGCCATCAGTGCGGACCGATCGAACACCGGGGAGCTGTTTTTT
CAISADRSNTGELFF
>TRBJ2-1|TRBV29-1|-|few
TGCAGCGTTGAGACAGTGTTACTATCCTACAATGAGCAGTTCTTC
CSVETVLLSYNEQFF
>TRBJ1-2|TRBV4-3|-|-
TGCGCCAGCAGCCAAGATCGGGGAGGATCGAGCTATGGCTACACCTTC
CASSQDRGGSSYGYTF
>TRBJ1-2|TRBV2|-|few
TGTGCCAGCAACTCGGAGAACTATGGCTACACCTTC
CASNSENYGYTF
>TRBJ2-7|TRBV10-3|TRBD1|-
TGTGCCCCCAGACAGGGGACCTACGAGCAGTACTTC
CAPRQGTYEQYF
>TRBJ1-5|TRBV20-1|-|-
TGCAGTGCTATTGTTTGGGGGTTGAGTAGCAATCAGCCCCAGCATTTT
CSAIVWGLSSNQPQHF
>TRBJ1-5|TRBV6-6|-|-
TGTGCCAGCTCCCCGGGGGCGACTTATAGCAATCAGCCCCAGCATTTT
CASSPGATYSNQPQHF
>TRBJ1-2|TRBV20-1|TRBD1|-
TGCAGTGCTTTCCTTGGGACAGGGGGCGGCTACACCTTC
CSAFLGTGGGYTF
>TRBJ2-7|TRBV20-1|-|-
TGCAGTGCTAGAGATGTGGGGGGGCCCTCCTACGAGCAGTACTTC
CSARDVGGPSYEQYF
>TRBJ1-5|TRBV6-2/TRBV6-3|TRBD1|-
TGTGCCAGCAGTTCGGACAGGGGGTTTGGCAATCAGCCCCAGCATTTT
CASSSDRGFGNQPQHF
>TRBJ1-1|TRBV6-5|TRBD1|once
TGTGCCAGCAGTTACACAGAGGAGGGGGCGAGCACTGAAGCTTTCTTT
CASSYTEEGASTEAFF
>TRBJ2-7|TRBV6-2/TRBV6-3|-|-
TGTGCCAGCAGTTACCGACCCCAATGGGAGCAGTACTTC
CASSYRPQWEQYF
>TRBJ2-1|TRBV10-3|TRBD1|few
TGTGCCATCAGTGAGTCGACAGGGAATGAGCAGTTCTTC
CAISESTGNEQFF
>TRBJ2-5|TRBV27|TRBD2|-
TGTGCCAGCAGTTCACGATACCAATCTAGCGGGGAGAGGGAGACCCAGTACTTC
CASSSRYQSSGERETQYF
>TRBJ1-2|TRBV7-9|-|-
TGTGCCAGCAGCCCACCGGGGTTTCGAGGCTACACCTTC
CASSPPGFRGYTF
>TRBJ1-1|TRBV7-2|TRBD1|-
TGTGCCAGCAGCTTGGTTTGGGGGACAGACCGGGAAGCTTTCTTT
CASSLVWGTDREAFF
>TRBJ2-7|TRBV7-9|TRBD1|once
TGTGCCAGCAGCCCTACAGGGGTGGAATTTTACGAGCAGTACTTC
CASSPTGVEFYEQYF
>TRBJ2-5|TRBV5-5|TRBD2|-
TGTGCCAGCAGCTTGGGGAGCGGGGGGGCCCTTTCCCAAGAGACCCAGTACTTC
CASSLGSGGALSQETQYF
>TRBJ2-5|TRBV6-1|-|-
TGTGCCAGCAGTGAACGCAGGAAGGGGAGGAAAGAGACCCAGTACTTC
CASSERRKGRKETQYF
>TRBJ2-3|TRBV4-2|TRBD2|-
TGTGCCAGCAGCCAAGAAAGGGTGAGGACTAGCGGGGGCACAGATACGCAGTATTTT
CASSQERVRTSGGTDTQYF